What follows describes a single T cell receptor beta chain. CDR3 length: 16 amino acids. Germline CDR1 and CDR2: WSHSY and SAAADI. Trimming removed 0 bases at V and 3 bases at J, with 12 bases between. Methods used by the authors: Nucleated cell counts were estimated from reference gene primer amplification. Measured with immunoSEQ multiplex PCR; TCRdb has only the in-frame clones, and not every one. V and J calls and clone size are as listed in that table; D and trimming were resolved from the DNA. The repertoire includes hundreds of thousands of clones, about 87% of them detected once, and about 2.3% sits in the top ten. The sample comes from a study of blood T cell repertoires in COVID-19. On the study more broadly: The United States, Italy and Spain provided the acute and convalescent COVID-19 samples.

Followed over time, Seattle patients had been enrolled while infection was active. The specimen was peripheral blood. The clonotype comes from a woman aged 55-69 years with COVID-19, enrolled during active disease. This chain joins TRBV10-2 and TRBJ1-5, with D perhaps matching TRBD1 (6 bases). CDR3 amino acids: CASSESRRGINQPQHF. CDR3 nucleotides: TGCGCCAGCAGTGAGTCGCGTAGGGGGATCAATCAGCCCCAGCATTTT.